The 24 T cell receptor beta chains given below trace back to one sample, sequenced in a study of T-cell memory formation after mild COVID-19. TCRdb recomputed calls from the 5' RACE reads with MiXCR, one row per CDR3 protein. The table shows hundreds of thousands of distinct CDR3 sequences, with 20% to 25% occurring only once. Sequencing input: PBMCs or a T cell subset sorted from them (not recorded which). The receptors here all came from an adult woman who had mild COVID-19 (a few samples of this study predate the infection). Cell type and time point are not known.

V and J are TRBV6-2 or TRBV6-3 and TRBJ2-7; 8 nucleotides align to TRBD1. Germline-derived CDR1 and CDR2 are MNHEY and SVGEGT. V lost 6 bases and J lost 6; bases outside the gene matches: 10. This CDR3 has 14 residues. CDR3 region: CASSLWTGTGEQYF. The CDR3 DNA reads TGTGCCAGCAGCCTATGGACAGGGACTGGCGAGCAGTACTTC.

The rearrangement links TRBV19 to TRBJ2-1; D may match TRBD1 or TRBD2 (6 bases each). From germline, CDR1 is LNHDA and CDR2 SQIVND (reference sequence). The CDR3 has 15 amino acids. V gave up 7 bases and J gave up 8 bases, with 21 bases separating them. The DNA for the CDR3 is TGTGCCAGTAACCTGTGGGGGGCTGGAACTGATGAGCAGTTCTTC. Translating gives CASNLWGAGTDEQFF.

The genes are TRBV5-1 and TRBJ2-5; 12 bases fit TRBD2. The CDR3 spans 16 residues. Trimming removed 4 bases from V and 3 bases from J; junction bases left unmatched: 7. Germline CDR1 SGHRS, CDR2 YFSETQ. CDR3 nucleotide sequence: TGCGCCAGCAGCGGCCACCTAGCGGGGGGGAAAGAGACCCAGTACTTC. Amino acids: CASSGHLAGGKETQYF.

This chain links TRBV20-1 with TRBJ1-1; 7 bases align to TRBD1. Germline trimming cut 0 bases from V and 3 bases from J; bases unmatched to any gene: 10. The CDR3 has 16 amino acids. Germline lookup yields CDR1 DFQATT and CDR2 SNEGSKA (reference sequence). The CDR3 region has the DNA TGCAGTGCTAGAGATCTCCTGACAGGGTACGACACTGAAGCTTTCTTT. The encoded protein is CSARDLLTGYDTEAFF.

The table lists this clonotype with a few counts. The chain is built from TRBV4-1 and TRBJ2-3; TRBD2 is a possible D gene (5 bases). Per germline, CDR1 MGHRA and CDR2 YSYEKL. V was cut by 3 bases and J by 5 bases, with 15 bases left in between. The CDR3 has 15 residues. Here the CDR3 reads CASSHPLEMGDTQYF. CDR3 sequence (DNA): TGCGCCAGCAGCCACCCACTAGAGATGGGAGATACGCAGTATTTT.

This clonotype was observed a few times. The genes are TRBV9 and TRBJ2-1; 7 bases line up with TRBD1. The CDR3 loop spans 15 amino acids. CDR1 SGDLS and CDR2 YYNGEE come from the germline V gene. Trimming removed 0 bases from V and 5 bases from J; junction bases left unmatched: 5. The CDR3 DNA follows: TGTGCCAGCAGCGTAGGTCCGGACAGGAACAATGAGCAGTTCTTC. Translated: CASSVGPDRNNEQFF.

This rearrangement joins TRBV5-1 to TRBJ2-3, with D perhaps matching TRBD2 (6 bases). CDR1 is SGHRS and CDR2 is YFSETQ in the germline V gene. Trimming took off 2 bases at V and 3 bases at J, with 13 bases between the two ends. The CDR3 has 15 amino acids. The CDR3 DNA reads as TGCGCCAGCAGCTTACGGGGGTCCCGAACAGATACGCAGTATTTT. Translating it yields CASSLRGSRTDTQYF.

CDR3 sequence: CASSKCPRGMDTEAFF. CDR3 bases: TGTGCCAGCAGCAAATGCCCCAGGGGGATGGACACTGAAGCTTTCTTT. J is TRBJ1-1 and V is TRBV21-1; the table's D call of TRBD1 was not tested on the DNA. TRBV21-1 is a listed pseudogene. There are 16 residues in the CDR3.

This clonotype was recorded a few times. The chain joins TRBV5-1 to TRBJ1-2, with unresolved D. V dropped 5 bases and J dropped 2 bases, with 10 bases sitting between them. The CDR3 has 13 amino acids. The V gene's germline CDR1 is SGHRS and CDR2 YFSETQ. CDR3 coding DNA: TGCGCCAGCAGTGTGGGTCTCAACTATGGCTACACCTTC. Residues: CASSVGLNYGYTF.

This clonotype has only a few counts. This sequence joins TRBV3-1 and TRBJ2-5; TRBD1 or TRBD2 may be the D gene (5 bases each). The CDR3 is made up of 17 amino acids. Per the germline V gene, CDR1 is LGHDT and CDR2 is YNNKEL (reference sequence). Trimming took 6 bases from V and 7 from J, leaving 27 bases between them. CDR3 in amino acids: CASRGGPGTAITSTQYF. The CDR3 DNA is TGTGCCAGCAGGGGTGGTCCCGGGACGGCCATCACTTCGACCCAGTACTTC.

The CDR3 sequence is CASSLLRTSTDTQYF. For the CDR3, the DNA is TGTGCCAGCAGCTTATTGAGAACTAGCACAGATACGCAGTATTTT. V usage is TRBV7-8 and J usage is TRBJ2-3; D is uncertain. V dropped 2 bases and J dropped 0 bases, with 9 bases sitting between them. This CDR3 has 15 residues. Germline values: CDR1 SGHVS, CDR2 FQNEAQ.

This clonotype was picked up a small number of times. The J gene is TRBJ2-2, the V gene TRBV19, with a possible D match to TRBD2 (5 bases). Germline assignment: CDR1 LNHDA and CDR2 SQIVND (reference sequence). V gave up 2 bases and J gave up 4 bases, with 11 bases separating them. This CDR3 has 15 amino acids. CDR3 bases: TGTGCCAGTAGTATATACGAGGGTGGCACCGGGGAGCTGTTTTTT. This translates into CASSIYEGGTGELFF.

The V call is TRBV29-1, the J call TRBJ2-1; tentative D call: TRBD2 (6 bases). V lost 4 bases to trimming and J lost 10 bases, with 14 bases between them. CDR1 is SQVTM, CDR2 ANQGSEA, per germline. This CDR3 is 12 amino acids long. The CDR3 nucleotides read TGCAGCGTTGGGCCGGCTCGGGAGGAGCAGTTCTTC. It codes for CSVGPAREEQFF.

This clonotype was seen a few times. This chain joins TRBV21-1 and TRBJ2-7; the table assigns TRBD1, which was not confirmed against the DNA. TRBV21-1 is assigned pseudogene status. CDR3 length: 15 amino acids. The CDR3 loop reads CASSKGFGAGHEQYF. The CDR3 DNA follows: TGTGCCAGCAGCAAAGGGTTTGGGGCAGGGCACGAGCAGTACTTC.

The CDR3 DNA reads as TGTGCCAGCAGTCCTCGGCCCCCGCACACCTTC. Protein: CASSPRPPHTF. The chain uses TRBV12-3 or TRBV12-4 and TRBJ1-2; D gene uncertain. V was cut by 5 bases and J by 12 bases, with 13 bases left in between. The CDR3 is 11 residues long.

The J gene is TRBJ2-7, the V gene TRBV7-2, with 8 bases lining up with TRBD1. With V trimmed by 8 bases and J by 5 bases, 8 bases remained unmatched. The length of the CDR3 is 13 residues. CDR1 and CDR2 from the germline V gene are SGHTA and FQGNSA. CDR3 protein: CASGDRGRHEQYF. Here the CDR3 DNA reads TGTGCCAGCGGCGACAGGGGACGCCACGAGCAGTACTTC. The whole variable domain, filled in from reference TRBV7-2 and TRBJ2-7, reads GAGVSQSPSNKVTEKGKDVELRCDPISGHTALYWYRQSLGQGLEFLIYFQGNSAPDKSGLPSDRFSAERTGGSVSTLTIQRTQQEDSAVYLCASGDRGRHEQYFGPGTRLTVT.

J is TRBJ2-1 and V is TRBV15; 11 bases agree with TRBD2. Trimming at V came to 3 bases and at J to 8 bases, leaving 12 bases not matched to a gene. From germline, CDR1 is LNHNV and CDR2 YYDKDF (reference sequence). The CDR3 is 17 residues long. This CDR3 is CATSRTLAGGPLDEQFF. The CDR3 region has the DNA TGTGCCACCAGCAGGACGCTAGCGGGAGGTCCTCTGGATGAGCAGTTCTTC.

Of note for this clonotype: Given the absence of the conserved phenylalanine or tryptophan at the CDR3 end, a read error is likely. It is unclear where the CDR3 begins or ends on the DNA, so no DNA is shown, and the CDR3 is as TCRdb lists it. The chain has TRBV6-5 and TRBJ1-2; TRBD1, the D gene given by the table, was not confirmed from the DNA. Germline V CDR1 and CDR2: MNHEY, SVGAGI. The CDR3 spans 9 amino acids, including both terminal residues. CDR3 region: CASNRDSHS.

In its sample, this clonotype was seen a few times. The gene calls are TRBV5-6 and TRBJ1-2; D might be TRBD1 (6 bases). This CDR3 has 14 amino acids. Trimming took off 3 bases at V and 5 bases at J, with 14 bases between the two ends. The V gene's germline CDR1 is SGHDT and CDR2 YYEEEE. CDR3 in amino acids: CASSSLQGPYGYTF. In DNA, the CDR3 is TGTGCCAGCAGCTCCTTACAGGGCCCGTATGGCTACACCTTC.

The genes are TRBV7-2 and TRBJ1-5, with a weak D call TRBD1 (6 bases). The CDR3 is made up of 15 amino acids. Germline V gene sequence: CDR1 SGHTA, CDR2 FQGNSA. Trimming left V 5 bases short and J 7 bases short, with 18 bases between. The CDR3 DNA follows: TGTGCCAGCAGCCCCAAGGGGGGGTTTGGGCAGCCCCAGCATTTT. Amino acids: CASSPKGGFGQPQHF.

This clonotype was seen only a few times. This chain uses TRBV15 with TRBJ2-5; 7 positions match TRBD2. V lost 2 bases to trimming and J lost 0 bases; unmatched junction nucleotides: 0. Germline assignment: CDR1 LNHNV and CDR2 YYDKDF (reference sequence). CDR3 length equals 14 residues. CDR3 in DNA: TGTGCCACCAGCAGACGGGGGGACCAAGAGACCCAGTACTTC. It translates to CATSRRGDQETQYF.

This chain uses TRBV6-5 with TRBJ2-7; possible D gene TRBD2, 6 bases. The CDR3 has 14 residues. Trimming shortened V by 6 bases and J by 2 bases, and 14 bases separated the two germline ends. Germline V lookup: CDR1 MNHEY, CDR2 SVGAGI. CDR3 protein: CASRGFSGTYEQYF. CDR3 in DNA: TGTGCCAGCAGGGGGTTTAGCGGCACCTACGAGCAGTACTTC.

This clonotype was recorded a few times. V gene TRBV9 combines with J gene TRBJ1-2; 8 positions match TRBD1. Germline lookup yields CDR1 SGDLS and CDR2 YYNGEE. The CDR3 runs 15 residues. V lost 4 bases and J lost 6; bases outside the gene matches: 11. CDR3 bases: TGTGCCAGCAGCCCGAGCACCCAGGGGGCAGATGGCTACACCTTC. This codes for CASSPSTQGADGYTF.

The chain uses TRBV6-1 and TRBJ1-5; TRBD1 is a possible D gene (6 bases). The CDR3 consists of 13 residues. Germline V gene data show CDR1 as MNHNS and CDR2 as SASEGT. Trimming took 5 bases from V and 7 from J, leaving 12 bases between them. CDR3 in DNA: TGTGCCAGCAGTTCACAGGGTTCGCAGCCCCAGCATTTT. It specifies CASSSQGSQPQHF.